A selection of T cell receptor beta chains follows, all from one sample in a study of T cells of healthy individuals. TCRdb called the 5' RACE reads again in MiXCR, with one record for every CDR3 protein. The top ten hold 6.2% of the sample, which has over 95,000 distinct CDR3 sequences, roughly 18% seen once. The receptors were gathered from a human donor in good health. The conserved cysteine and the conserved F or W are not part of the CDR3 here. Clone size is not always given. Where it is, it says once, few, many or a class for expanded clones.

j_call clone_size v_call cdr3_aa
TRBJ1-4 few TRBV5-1 ASSSGQLSTNEKLF
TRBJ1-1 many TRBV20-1 SASQLRVRTEAF
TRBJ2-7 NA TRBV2 ASSQDRGTYEQY
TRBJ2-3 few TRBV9 ASSEQDTQY
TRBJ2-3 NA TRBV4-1 ASSRPGDTQY
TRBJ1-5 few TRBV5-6 ASSAGTGINQPQH
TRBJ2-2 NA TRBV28 ASSLYLGRNTGELF
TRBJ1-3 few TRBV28 ASSYQTGTGTRGNTIY
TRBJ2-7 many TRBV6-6 ASSYIYEQY
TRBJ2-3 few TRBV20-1 SARNFGSATDTQY
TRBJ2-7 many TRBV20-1 LVLEGGSYEQY
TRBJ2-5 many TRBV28 ASSPTGGGETQY
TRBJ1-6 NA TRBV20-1 SASQVNSPLH
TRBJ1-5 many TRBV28 ASSTPGRRNQPQH
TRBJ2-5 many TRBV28 ASRPGQGREETQY
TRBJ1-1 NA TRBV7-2 ASSLGASGTEAF
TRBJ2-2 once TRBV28 ASSRRGRMIGELF
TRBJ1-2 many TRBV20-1 SAGVSYGYT
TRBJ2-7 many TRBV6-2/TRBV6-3 ASSRSGRENEQY
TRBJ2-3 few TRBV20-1 SAGGRVRTDTQY
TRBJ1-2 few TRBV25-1 ASSPKGGRYNYGYT
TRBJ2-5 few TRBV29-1 SVDPEETQY
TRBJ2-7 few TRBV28 ASSSVRAGYEQY
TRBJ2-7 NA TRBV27 ASSPHGLAEYEQY
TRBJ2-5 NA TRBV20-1 SARVLAGGETQY
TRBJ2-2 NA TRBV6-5 ASSYPPPGTGELF
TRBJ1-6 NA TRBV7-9 ASSFRGQGVASPLH
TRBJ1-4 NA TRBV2 ASSVYLGGAANEKLF
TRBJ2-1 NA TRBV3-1 ASSPGLVVGEQF
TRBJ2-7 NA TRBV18 ASSQRQGAYEQY
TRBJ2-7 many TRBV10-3 AISESNLLTGQVRSYEQY
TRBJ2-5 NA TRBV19 ASSNRKETQY
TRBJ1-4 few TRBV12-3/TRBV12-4 ASSLTGGDEKLF
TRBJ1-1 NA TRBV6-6 ASSYSRFGQLTIQLNTEAF
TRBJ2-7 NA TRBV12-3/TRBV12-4 ASSPDRATSYEQY
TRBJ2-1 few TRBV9 ASSVAAGGPHEQF
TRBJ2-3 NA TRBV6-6 ASSLQWSDTQY
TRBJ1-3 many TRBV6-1 ASSENEGAGGNTIY
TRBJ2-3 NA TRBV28 AWQGPGTSGATDTQY
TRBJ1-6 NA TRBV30 AWSVLGTNNNSPLH
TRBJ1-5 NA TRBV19 ASSISPNQPQH
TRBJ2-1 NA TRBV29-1 SVDEGANEQF
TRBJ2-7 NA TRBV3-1 ASSQDWVRASHEQY
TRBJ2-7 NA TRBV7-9 ASSLGLGGSASSYEQY
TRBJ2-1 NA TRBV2 VTSRYLGNEQF
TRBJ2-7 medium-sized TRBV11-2 ASSRTVRTYEQY